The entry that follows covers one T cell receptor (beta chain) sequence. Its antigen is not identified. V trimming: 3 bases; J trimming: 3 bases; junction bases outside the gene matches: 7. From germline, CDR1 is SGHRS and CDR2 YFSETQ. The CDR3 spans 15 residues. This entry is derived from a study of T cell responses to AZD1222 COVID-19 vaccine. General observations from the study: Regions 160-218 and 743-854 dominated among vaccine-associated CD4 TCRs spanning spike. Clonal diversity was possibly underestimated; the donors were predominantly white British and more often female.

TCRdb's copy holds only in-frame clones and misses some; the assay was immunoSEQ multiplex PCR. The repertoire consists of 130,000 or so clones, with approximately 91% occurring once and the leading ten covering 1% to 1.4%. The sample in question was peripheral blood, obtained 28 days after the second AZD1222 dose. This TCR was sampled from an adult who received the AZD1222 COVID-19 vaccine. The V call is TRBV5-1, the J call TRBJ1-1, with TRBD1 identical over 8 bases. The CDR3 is CASSSQGVRYTEAFF. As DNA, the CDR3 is TGCGCCAGCAGCTCACAGGGGGTGAGGTACACTGAAGCTTTCTTT.